This TCR beta chain was captured by sequencing in a study of CD8+ T cells in alopecia areata. About the study: Oral tofacitinib (5 to 10 mg twice daily) was administered to treated patients.

Isolated RNA was reverse transcribed into cDNA used as the sequencing template. Assay: immunoSEQ multiplex PCR; the TCRdb copy retains only in-frame clones and omits some. Found here are about 200,000 clones, 55% to 70% of them singletons; the top ten hold 5.5% to 6%. This sample's treatment: oral pan-JAK inhibitor, 5-10 mg twice daily. Study observations and caveats: Possibly as an HLA-related effect, TCR sharing across patients appeared less clear than in mice. The treated group had a single nonresponder, limiting CD8+ expansion-response conclusions.

This CDR3 has 15 residues. Trimming pared 1 base from V and 5 bases from J, leaving 15 bases between. Germline assignment: CDR1 MNHEY and CDR2 SMNVEV (reference sequence). This clone was seen a handful of times. Its antigen is currently unknown. The TCR originated in a human donor with alopecia areata. The sample consisted of CD4+ T cells sorted from blood, taken at week 24, from a patient treated with tofacitinib. This rearrangement joins TRBV27 to TRBJ2-7; D is perhaps TRBD1 (5 bases). Here the CDR3 DNA reads TGTGCCAGCAGTTTATATCACAGGTCAAGTGACGAGCAGTACTTC. It is translated as CASSLYHRSSDEQYF.